This TCR beta chain was identified in a study of cytomegalovirus exposure and HLA in healthy donors. Across the whole study: A previous analysis identified approximately 110 million unique TCR beta sequences derived from approximately 190 million T cells. General observations from the study: A further, later analysis showed that HLA-associated TCR beta chains (compared with equally common others) were more clonally expanded. V- and J-gene trimming in TCR beta was tied to a missense DCLRE1C variant by an analysis performed later.

With 60 Vbeta and 13 Jbeta primers, the PCR was carried out. The protocol was immunoSEQ multiplex PCR, while the TCRdb copy is restricted to in-frame clones and leaves out a portion. The profile shows around 150,000 clones, 60% to 85% of them singletons. As regards this clone: What it binds is not known.

The receptor's source is a female donor in good health and CMV-seropositive. Sequenced input: PBMCs.

DNA of the CDR3: TGTGCCAGCGCCCAGGGATTAGAGAACACTGAAGCTTTCTTT. Protein: CASAQGLENTEAFF. The V gene is TRBV18, the J gene TRBJ1-1; a possible D gene is TRBD1 (5 bases). The CDR3 totals 14 residues. V lost 8 bases and J 1 base, leaving 14 bases between the germline ends. The germline CDR1 and CDR2 sequences are KGHSH and LQKENI.